Sequencing of this TCR beta chain was carried out in a study of T cell responses to AZD1222 COVID-19 vaccine. The germline V and J ends were trimmed by 1 base and 2 bases, with 9 bases remaining between them. From germline, CDR1 is SNHLY and CDR2 FYNNEI. This CDR3 has 14 amino acids. Data came from immunoSEQ multiplex PCR; TCRdb stores just in-frame clones and leaves some out. This sample has 150,000 to 200,000 clones, with approximately 95% found just once. Sequences were derived from peripheral blood, sampled 28 days after the second dose of the MenACWY control vaccine. This clonotype was obtained from an adult who received the MenACWY meningococcal vaccine as a control. J is TRBJ2-7 and V is TRBV2; D is uncertain. The CDR3 nucleotides are TGTGCCAGCAGTGAAGGGCCGCCAGCCTACGAGCAGTACTTC. This gives the protein CASSEGPPAYEQYF.